Following are 24 T cell receptor beta chains from one sample sequenced in a study of blood T cell repertoires in COVID-19. Method: immunoSEQ multiplex PCR; TCRdb's copy keeps in-frame clones and lacks some. In the table there are 300,000 to 450,000 clones, around 86% of which are singletons. Material for sequencing was peripheral blood. The receptors here all came from a human donor in a cohort sampled during active COVID-19.

This chain links TRBV5-1 with TRBJ2-3; a weak D match, TRBD1 (6 bases). Trimming took 0 bases from V and 7 from J, leaving 9 bases between them. CDR1 SGHRS and CDR2 YFSETQ come from the germline V gene. CDR3 length: 13 residues. The CDR3 region has the DNA TGCGCCAGCAGCTTGGGTGGGGGCAATACGCAGTATTTT. Its translation: CASSLGGGNTQYF.

This chain connects TRBV2 to TRBJ1-1; tentative D call: TRBD1 (5 bases). Germline CDR1 and CDR2: SNHLY and FYNNEI. This CDR3 region has 15 residues. V was clipped by 1 base and J by 1 base, with 10 bases between them. The CDR3, as DNA: TGTGCCAGCAGTGAAGGGGGGGTAGGGAACACTGAAGCTTTCTTT. Its translation: CASSEGGVGNTEAFF.

The rearrangement links TRBV6-1 to TRBJ1-4; D is ambiguous. This CDR3 region has 13 residues. Germline assignment: CDR1 MNHNS and CDR2 SASEGT. V was clipped by 3 bases and J by 7 bases, with 9 bases between them. CDR3 in amino acids: CASSEAGSEKLFF. CDR3 DNA: TGTGCCAGCAGTGAGGCGGGGAGTGAAAAACTGTTTTTT.

This sequence joins TRBV6-1 and TRBJ2-7; D is possibly TRBD2 (6 bases). This CDR3 is built from 14 residues. With 1 base removed from V and 6 bases from J, the gap between germline ends came to 13 bases. Germline CDR1 and CDR2: MNHNS and SASEGT. CDR3 DNA sequence: TGTGCCAGCAGTGAAGGGGGGGTTGTACGCGAGCAGTACTTC. Translation: CASSEGGVVREQYF.

Notes on this clone: This specimen includes other DNA sequences encoding the same CDR3. The chain is built from TRBV5-8 and TRBJ1-2; weak D call: TRBD1 (5 bases). Germline loops: CDR1 SGHTS, CDR2 YDEGEE. The CDR3 has 12 residues. V shed 1 base and J shed 4 bases, with 5 bases lying between them. DNA for the CDR3: TGTGCCAGCAGCTTGAGGGGCTATGGCTACACCTTC. Protein sequence: CASSLRGYGYTF.

This clone has just one count. A much larger clone differs from this one at a single base, so this may be a read error. V is TRBV2 and J is TRBJ2-2, with 9 bases identical to TRBD2. Germline lookup yields CDR1 SNHLY and CDR2 FYNNEI. The CDR3 has 15 amino acids. Trimming removed 7 bases from V and 6 bases from J; junction bases left unmatched: 9. CDR3 in amino acids: CASISRGGVSGELFF. Here the CDR3 DNA reads TGTGCCAGCATTTCTCGCGGGGGGGTCTCCGGGGAGCTGTTTTTT. Full variable domain (rest looked up from reference TRBV2 and TRBJ2-2): EPEVTQTPSHQVTQMGQEVILRCVPISNHLYFYWYRQILGQKVEFLVSFYNNEISEKSEIFDDQFSVERPDGSNFTLKIRSTKLEDSAMYFCASISRGGVSGELFFGEGSRLTVL.

CDR3 sequence: CAWSATKGQVHSPLHF. For the CDR3, the DNA is TGTGCCTGGAGTGCAACCAAAGGACAGGTTCATTCACCCCTCCACTTT. The genes are TRBV30 and TRBJ1-6; 7 bases are a match to TRBD1. The CDR3 runs 16 residues. Germline CDR1 is GTSNPN and CDR2 is SVGIG (reference sequence). After removal of 1 base from V and 8 bases from J, the junction contained 11 bases not matched to a gene. The complete variable domain, with remaining parts taken from reference TRBV30 and TRBJ1-6, reads SQTIHQWPATLVQPVGSPLSLECTVEGTSNPNLYWYRQAAGRGLQLLFYSVGIGQISSEVPQNLSASRPQDRQFILSSKKLLLSDSGFYLCAWSATKGQVHSPLHFGNGTRLTVT.

V gene TRBV7-9 combines with J gene TRBJ1-3; D gene uncertain. CDR1 is SEHNR and CDR2 is FQNEAQ in the germline V gene (reference sequence). The CDR3 is made up of 17 amino acids. V lost 5 bases and J 2 bases, leaving 19 bases between the germline ends. The CDR3 nucleotides are TGTGCCAGCAGCCCCCCCCGGGGAGTCGAGACTGGAAACACCATATATTTT. Translated: CASSPPRGVETGNTIYF.

The chain combines TRBV6-1 with TRBJ2-7; TRBD2 agrees at 12 bases. V lost 3 bases and J lost 0; bases outside the gene matches: 9. The CDR3 spans 18 residues. Per the germline V gene, CDR1 is MNHNS and CDR2 is SASEGT. CDR3 in DNA: TGTGCCAGCAGTGAGGTTGGGACTAGCGGGCGGCACTCCTACGAGCAGTACTTC. Its translation is CASSEVGTSGRHSYEQYF.

The chain has TRBV2 and TRBJ1-1; a possible D gene is TRBD1 (6 bases). The CDR3 runs 14 residues. V lost 0 bases to trimming and J lost 3 bases, with 8 bases between them. Germline values: CDR1 SNHLY, CDR2 FYNNEI. The CDR3, as DNA: TGTGCCAGCAGTGAAGCGGCAGGGGACACTGAAGCTTTCTTT. It translates to CASSEAAGDTEAFF.

J is TRBJ1-6 and V is TRBV27; D is unresolved. From germline, CDR1 is MNHEY and CDR2 SMNVEV (reference sequence). The length of the CDR3 is 16 residues. Between the trimmed V and J ends, which lost 1 base and 7 bases, there was a span of 14 bases. In DNA, the CDR3 is TGTGCCAGCAGTTTATTCGTCAGCCCGCGGAATTCACCCCTCCACTTT. Its translation is CASSLFVSPRNSPLHF.

The chain uses TRBV7-3 and TRBJ2-7; TRBD2 agrees at 8 bases. The CDR3 is 13 residues long. Trimming removed 5 bases from V and 6 bases from J; junction bases left unmatched: 6. The germline CDR1 and CDR2 sequences are SGHTA and FQGTGA. CDR3 amino acids: CASSRLRGGEQYF. In nucleotides, the CDR3 is TGTGCCAGCAGCCGCCTTCGGGGGGGCGAGCAGTACTTC.

The gene calls are TRBV19 and TRBJ2-3, with TRBD2 matching over 15 bases. Germline lookup yields CDR1 LNHDA and CDR2 SQIVND (reference sequence). The V segment lost 5 bases and the J segment 2 bases; nucleotides outside the gene matches: 20. There are 22 residues in the CDR3. The CDR3 DNA is TGTGCCAGTAGTCTAACTCCCACCGCCCAGGGACTAGCGGGAGGCCTCACAGATACGCAGTATTTT. Translation gives CASSLTPTAQGLAGGLTDTQYF.

The chain joins TRBV5-1 to TRBJ2-5; D not certain. Trimming cost V 0 bases and J 1 base, with 7 bases left between them. The germline V gene has CDR1 SGHRS and CDR2 YFSETQ. The CDR3 has 14 residues. CDR3 bases: TGCGCCAGCAGCTTGGGAACACCCCAAGAGACCCAGTACTTC. Translated: CASSLGTPQETQYF.

The genes are TRBV6-2 or TRBV6-3 and TRBJ1-1, with D uncertain. Trimming shortened V by 6 bases and J by 3 bases, and 11 bases separated the two germline ends. Looked up from germline, CDR1 is MNHEY and CDR2 is SVGEGT. CDR3 size: 13 residues. In DNA form, the CDR3 reads TGTGCCAGCAGCGCATTGGGAGACACTGAAGCTTTCTTT. This sequence encodes CASSALGDTEAFF.

This clone has a count of ten or more. V gene TRBV12-3 or TRBV12-4 combines with J gene TRBJ2-2; D remains ambiguous. Trimming removed 3 bases at V and 6 bases at J, with 8 bases between. This CDR3 has 13 residues. The CDR3 reads CASSFGSPGELFF. In nucleotides, the CDR3 is TGTGCCAGCAGTTTCGGGTCTCCCGGGGAGCTGTTTTTT.

This chain joins TRBV5-8 and TRBJ2-1; tentatively, D is TRBD2 (6 bases). Germline values: CDR1 SGHTS, CDR2 YDEGEE. Deletions cut 0 bases from V and 1 base from J, with 8 bases between. CDR3 size: 15 residues. CDR3 nucleotide sequence: TGTGCCAGCAGCTTGGACGGGACTTCCTACAATGAGCAGTTCTTC. As protein: CASSLDGTSYNEQFF.

The chain carries TRBV15 and TRBJ2-5, with 7 bases lining up with TRBD2. Germline loops: CDR1 LNHNV, CDR2 YYDKDF (reference sequence). This CDR3 region has 17 residues. V shed 2 bases, J shed 5 bases, and the junction held 14 bases outside the gene matches. CDR3 protein: CATSRLASTSWGETQYF. CDR3 DNA sequence: TGTGCCACCAGCAGACTCGCTTCGACTAGCTGGGGGGAGACCCAGTACTTC.

The genes are TRBV5-1 and TRBJ1-2; the match to TRBD1 covers 7 bases. V shed 0 bases, J shed 7 bases, and the junction held 9 bases outside the gene matches. The germline V gene encodes CDR1 SGHRS and CDR2 YFSETQ. The CDR3 sequence is 15 residues long. CDR3 protein: CASSLAQGQYSGYTF. CDR3 bases: TGCGCCAGCAGCTTGGCGCAGGGACAGTATAGTGGCTACACCTTC.

V is TRBV7-8 and J is TRBJ2-7; 8 bases are shared with TRBD1. CDR3 length: 14 amino acids. Trimming at V came to 5 bases and at J to 7 bases, leaving 10 bases not matched to a gene. CDR1 is SGHVS, CDR2 FQNEAQ, per germline. As DNA, the CDR3 is TGTGCCAGCAGCCCTCGGACAGGGCGGTGGGAGCAGTACTTC. It translates to CASSPRTGRWEQYF.

The sample holds a few counts of this clone. V and J are TRBV6-1 and TRBJ2-3; 8 positions match TRBD2. Trimming took 1 base from V and 0 from J; bases not matched to a gene: 3. This CDR3 contains 16 residues. Germline lookup yields CDR1 MNHNS and CDR2 SASEGT. The CDR3, as DNA: TGTGCCAGCAGTGAAGAGGCGGGAGGAAGCACAGATACGCAGTATTTT. This gives the protein CASSEEAGGSTDTQYF.

This sequence joins TRBV10-3 and TRBJ2-5; maybe TRBD2 (6 bases). The CDR3 runs to 16 residues. V lost 0 bases to trimming and J lost 3 bases, with 14 bases between them. Germline V CDR1 and CDR2: ENHRY, SYGVKD. The CDR3 sequence is CAISESETRGEETQYF. CDR3 nucleotide sequence: TGTGCCATCAGTGAGTCTGAGACTAGAGGGGAAGAGACCCAGTACTTC.

The genes are TRBV21-1 and TRBJ1-1; TRBD1, the table's D call, was not compared with the DNA. TRBV21-1 is deemed a pseudogene. CDR3 length: 16 amino acids. The CDR3 DNA sequence: TGTGCCAGCAGCAAATCTACAGGGGAGTTGATCACTGAAGCTTTCTTT. Protein sequence: CASSKSTGELITEAFF.

The chain employs TRBV5-1 and TRBJ1-2; TRBD1 aligns across 8 bases. Per germline, CDR1 SGHRS and CDR2 YFSETQ. Trimming removed 7 bases from V and 8 bases from J; junction bases left unmatched: 10. The CDR3 is made up of 13 amino acids. CDR3 loop: CASAMGTGGGYTF. The DNA of the CDR3 is TGCGCCAGCGCGATGGGGACAGGAGGAGGCTACACCTTC.